These 15 T cell receptor beta chains share one sample of origin, sequenced in a study of T cell repertoires in cytomegalovirus infection. Their antigens are not known. TCRdb reprocessed the reads with MiXCR, giving one entry per CDR3 protein. The profile covers around 750,000 distinct CDR3 sequences, with approximately 29% appearing a single time and under 15% taken by the ten largest. This specimen was cultured CD8+ T cells from PBMCs, taken from culture after CMV antigen stimulation. The receptors originated from a human donor in good health (CMV status not recorded). Some clones in this sample may be carry-over from other donors' samples.

CDR3 sequence reads: CASSRETPQVYGYTF. The DNA of the CDR3 is TGTGCCAGCAGTAGAGAGACACCCCAAGTCTATGGCTACACCTTC. The J gene is TRBJ1-2, the V gene TRBV12-3 or TRBV12-4; D unresolved. The germline V and J ends were trimmed by 5 bases and 4 bases, with 17 bases remaining between them. The CDR3 consists of 15 residues.

The chain couples TRBV4-1 to TRBJ2-1; maybe TRBD1 (6 bases). The ends were cut back, 2 bases at V and 0 bases at J, with 8 bases in the middle. From germline, CDR1 is MGHRA and CDR2 YSYEKL. The CDR3 is 15 amino acids. CDR3 in amino acids: CASSQRDNSYNEQFF. In DNA, the CDR3 is TGCGCCAGCAGCCAACGGGACAACTCCTACAATGAGCAGTTCTTC.

The V call is TRBV9, the J call TRBJ2-5, with D unclear. Trimming left V 3 bases short and J 3 bases short, with 15 bases between. The germline gives CDR1 SGDLS, CDR2 YYNGEE. The CDR3 spans 15 residues. The CDR3 nucleotides read TGTGCCAGCAGCGAAGAACTTGCGGCCGAAGAGACCCAGTACTTC. This sequence encodes CASSEELAAEETQYF.

The rearrangement joins TRBV7-6 to TRBJ2-6; a possible D gene is TRBD2 (5 bases). Germline-derived CDR1 and CDR2 are SGHVS and FNYEAQ. V gave up 4 bases and J gave up 1 base, with 20 bases separating them. This CDR3 spans 19 amino acids. The CDR3 sequence is CASSSKDWTWGSGANVLTF. In DNA form, the CDR3 reads TGTGCCAGCAGCTCAAAGGACTGGACTTGGGGATCTGGGGCCAACGTCCTGACTTTC.

The chain couples TRBV7-6 to TRBJ1-1, with D maybe TRBD1 (6 bases). V lost 6 bases to trimming and J lost 6 bases, with 20 bases between them. CDR3 length equals 15 residues. In germline, CDR1 is SGHVS, CDR2 FNYEAQ. CDR3 sequence: CASRPSTGLRSEAFF. CDR3 in DNA: TGTGCCAGCAGACCATCCACAGGGCTGAGGTCTGAAGCTTTCTTT.

This clonotype occurred many times. V gene TRBV7-8 combines with J gene TRBJ2-4; no reliable D call. CDR1 is SGHVS and CDR2 is FQNEAQ in the germline V gene. V lost 5 bases and J 2 bases, leaving 4 bases between the germline ends. The CDR3 totals 12 residues. This CDR3 is CASSRSKNIQYF. CDR3 nucleotides: TGTGCCAGCAGCCGATCCAAAAACATTCAGTACTTC.

This clonotype came up a few times. The V gene is TRBV27, the J gene TRBJ2-7; D call uncertain. The CDR3 has 15 amino acids. CDR1 is MNHEY, CDR2 SMNVEV, per germline (reference sequence). The V end lost 2 bases, the J end lost 2 bases, and 13 bases lay between the germline ends. Here the CDR3 reads CASSLAAVETYEQYF. The CDR3, as DNA: TGTGCCAGCAGTTTAGCCGCAGTTGAGACCTACGAGCAGTACTTC.

This clonotype was detected a few times. J is TRBJ1-4 and V is TRBV27; tentatively, D is TRBD1 (5 bases). The CDR3 is 15 amino acids. The germline V and J ends were trimmed by 1 base and 3 bases, with 9 bases remaining between them. Germline V CDR1 and CDR2: MNHEY, SMNVEV (reference sequence). This chain's CDR3 is CASSLWGGPNEKLFF. CDR3 nucleotides: TGTGCCAGCAGTTTATGGGGGGGACCTAATGAAAAACTGTTTTTT.

This clonotype was seen a few times. V is TRBV5-8 and J is TRBJ1-1; maybe TRBD1 (6 bases). Per germline, CDR1 SGHTS and CDR2 YDEGEE. The V and J ends lost 4 bases and 0 bases respectively, with 19 bases between them. The CDR3 extends over 17 amino acids. CDR3 in amino acids: CASSEWGARALNTEAFF. DNA for the CDR3: TGTGCCAGCAGCGAGTGGGGGGCGAGGGCCCTGAACACTGAAGCTTTCTTT. Together with reference TRBV5-8 and TRBJ1-1, the CDR3 gives the full variable domain: EAGVTQSPTHLIKTRGQQATLRCSPISGHTSVYWYQQALGLGLQFLLWYDEGEERNRGNFPPRFSGRQFPNYSSELNVNALELEDSALYLCASSEWGARALNTEAFFGQGTRLTVV.

This clonotype was seen a handful of times. The chain employs TRBV27 and TRBJ2-1; D is unclear. With 2 bases removed from V and 0 bases from J, the gap between germline ends came to 11 bases. CDR3 size: 16 residues. Looked up from germline, CDR1 is MNHEY and CDR2 is SMNVEV (reference sequence). CDR3 coding DNA: TGTGCCAGCAGTTTAGTTCCCCCAGGCTCCTACAATGAGCAGTTCTTC. Amino acid sequence: CASSLVPPGSYNEQFF.

The count of this clonotype is one. V is TRBV6-2 or TRBV6-3 and J is TRBJ1-4; maybe TRBD1 (6 bases). The length of the CDR3 is 12 residues. V lost 8 bases, J lost 8 bases, and 12 bases lay in between. Germline V gives CDR1 MNHEY, CDR2 SVGEGT. The DNA for the CDR3 is TGTGCCAGCGGCGGACAGCCGGAAAAACTGTTTTTT. Protein sequence: CASGGQPEKLFF.

The chain combines TRBV24-1 with TRBJ2-1, with 11 positions matching TRBD2. With V trimmed by 2 bases and J by 8 bases, 7 bases remained unmatched. The CDR3 runs to 16 residues. Germline V CDR1 and CDR2: KGHDR, SFDVKD. This CDR3 is CATSDSTSGAWDEQFF. In DNA, the CDR3 is TGTGCCACCAGTGATTCGACTAGCGGGGCTTGGGATGAGCAGTTCTTC.

This clonotype is a singleton in its sample. The V gene is TRBV28, the J gene TRBJ2-1; 12 bases match TRBD2. The junction had 11 bases not matched to a gene; V was cut back by 9 bases and J by 8 bases. Germline CDR1 and CDR2: MDHEN and SYDVKM. The CDR3 loop spans 15 amino acids. This CDR3 reads CASQFTSGGFDEQFF. Here the CDR3 DNA reads TGTGCCAGTCAATTCACTAGCGGGGGGTTCGATGAGCAGTTCTTC. Full variable domain (rest looked up from reference TRBV28 and TRBJ2-1): DVKVTQSSRYLVKRTGEKVFLECVQDMDHENMFWYRQDPGLGLRLIYFSYDVKMKEKGDIPEGYSVSREKKERFSLILESASTNQTSMYLCASQFTSGGFDEQFFGPGTRLTVL.

The CDR3: CASSLAGETYNEQFF. Written as DNA, the CDR3 is TGTGCCAGCAGTTTAGCGGGGGAGACCTACAATGAGCAGTTCTTC. The chain carries TRBV27 and TRBJ2-1; 7 nucleotides agree with TRBD2. Germline V CDR1 and CDR2: MNHEY, SMNVEV (reference sequence). The V and J ends lost 2 bases and 2 bases, in that order; junction bases with no gene match: 3. This CDR3 region has 15 residues.

This chain links TRBV28 with TRBJ2-3; either TRBD1 or TRBD2 may fit D (5 bases each). This CDR3 region has 16 residues. CDR1 is MDHEN and CDR2 is SYDVKM in the germline V gene. Deletions cut 5 bases from V and 5 bases from J, with 20 bases between. The CDR3 DNA reads as TGTGCCAGCAGTAAAGGGGCGCGGGCTGATATAGATACGCAGTATTTT. Amino acid sequence: CASSKGARADIDTQYF.